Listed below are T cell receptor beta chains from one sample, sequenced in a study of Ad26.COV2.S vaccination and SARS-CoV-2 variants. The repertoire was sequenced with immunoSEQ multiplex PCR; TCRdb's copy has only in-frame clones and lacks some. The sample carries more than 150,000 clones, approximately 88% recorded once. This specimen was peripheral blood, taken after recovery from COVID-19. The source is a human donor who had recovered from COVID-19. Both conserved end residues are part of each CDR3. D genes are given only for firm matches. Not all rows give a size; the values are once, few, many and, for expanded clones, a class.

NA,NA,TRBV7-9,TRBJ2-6,CASSPGTPHSGANVLTF,TGTGCCAGCAGTCCCGGGACACCTCACTCTGGGGCCAACGTCCTGACTTTC
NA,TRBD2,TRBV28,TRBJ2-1,CASSLSGLAKNEQFF,TGTGCCAGCAGTCTTTCCGGACTAGCGAAGAATGAGCAGTTCTTC
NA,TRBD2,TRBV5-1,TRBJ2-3,CASSSLAGVKLAQYF,TGCGCCAGCAGCTCCCTAGCGGGAGTTAAGTTGGCGCAGTATTTT
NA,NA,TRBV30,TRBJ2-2,CAWSGSPGELFF,TGTGCCTGGAGTGGATCCCCCGGGGAGCTGTTTTTT
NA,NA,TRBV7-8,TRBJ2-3,CASSLAHTTDTQYF,TGTGCCAGCAGCTTAGCCCATACGACAGATACGCAGTATTTT
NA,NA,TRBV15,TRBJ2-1,CATSRYGDGYNEQFF,TGTGCCACCAGCAGGTACGGGGATGGCTACAATGAGCAGTTCTTC
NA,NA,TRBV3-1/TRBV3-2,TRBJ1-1,CASSPQGNSNTEAFF,TGTGCCAGCAGCCCCCAGGGAAATTCGAACACTGAAGCTTTCTTT
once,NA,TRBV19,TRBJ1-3,CASSPIEVSGNTIYF,TGTGCCAGTAGCCCCATCGAAGTCTCTGGAAACACCATATATTTT
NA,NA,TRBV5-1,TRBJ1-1,CASSPEGGDTEAFF,TGCGCCAGCAGCCCGGAGGGGGGAGACACTGAAGCTTTCTTT
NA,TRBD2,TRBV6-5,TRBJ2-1,CASSYRLAGYNEQFF,TGTGCCAGCAGTTACAGACTAGCGGGATACAATGAGCAGTTCTTC
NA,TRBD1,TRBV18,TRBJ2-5,CASSPGTGGDQETQYF,TGTGCCAGCTCACCAGGGACAGGGGGAGACCAAGAGACCCAGTACTTC
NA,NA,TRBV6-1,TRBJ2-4,CASSEEFWGFPKNIQYF,TGTGCCAGCAGTGAAGAGTTTTGGGGGTTTCCCAAAAACATTCAGTACTTC
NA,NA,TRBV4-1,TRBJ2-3,CASSAGGYVADTQYF,TGCGCCAGCAGCGCCGGGGGCTACGTAGCAGATACGCAGTATTTT
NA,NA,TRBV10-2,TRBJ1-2,CASSEGTPYGYTF,TGCGCCAGCAGTGAAGGGACACCCTATGGCTACACCTTC
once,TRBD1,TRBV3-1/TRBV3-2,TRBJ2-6,CASSQGTGFNLGSGANVLTF,TGTGCCAGCAGCCAAGGGACAGGGTTTAATTTGGGCTCTGGGGCCAACGTCCTGACTTTC
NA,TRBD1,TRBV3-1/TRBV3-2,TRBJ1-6,CASSQDGTGYNSPLHF,TGTGCCAGCAGCCAAGATGGGACAGGATATAATTCACCCCTCCACTTT
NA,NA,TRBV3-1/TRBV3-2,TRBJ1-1,CASRIAGRAFF,TGTGCCAGTCGTATCGCGGGTAGAGCTTTCTTT
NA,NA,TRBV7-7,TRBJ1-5,CASSLGSGTLLNKGKPQHF,TGTGCTAGCAGCTTAGGTTCGGGGACACTACTCAATAAGGGCAAGCCCCAGCATTTT
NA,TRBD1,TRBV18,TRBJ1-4,CASSPPGQGGNAEKLFF,TGTGCCAGCTCACCACCGGGACAGGGAGGCAACGCAGAAAAACTGTTTTTT
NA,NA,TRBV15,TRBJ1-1,CATSRDPFEAFF,TGTGCCACCAGCAGAGATCCCTTTGAAGCTTTCTTT
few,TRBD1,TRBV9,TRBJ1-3,CASSLGQGGGNTIYF,TGTGCCAGCAGCCTAGGACAGGGGGGTGGAAACACCATATATTTT
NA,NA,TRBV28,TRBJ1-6,CASSYTGTPRASPLHF,TGTGCCAGCAGCTACACGGGGACCCCGAGGGCGTCACCCCTCCACTTT
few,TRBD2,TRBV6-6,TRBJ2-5,CASSASGTRETQYF,TGTGCCAGCAGTGCCTCGGGGACTAGGGAGACCCAGTACTTC
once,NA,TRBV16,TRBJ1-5,CASSQWRGGQPQHF,TGTGCCAGCAGCCAATGGAGAGGGGGACAGCCCCAGCATTTT
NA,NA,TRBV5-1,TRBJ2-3,CASSEDHTDTQYF,TGCGCCAGCAGTGAAGACCATACGGATACGCAGTATTTT
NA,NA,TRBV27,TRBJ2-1,CASSLSDSNEQFF,TGTGCCAGCAGTTTATCGGATTCCAATGAGCAGTTCTTC
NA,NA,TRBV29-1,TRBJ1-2,CSVVTPGGYGYTF,TGCAGCGTTGTTACCCCAGGTGGTTATGGCTACACCTTC
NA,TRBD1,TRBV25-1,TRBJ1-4,CASSEWVGGDEKLFF,TGTGCCAGCAGTGAATGGGTAGGGGGCGATGAAAAACTGTTTTTT
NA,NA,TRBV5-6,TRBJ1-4,CASTRMDEKLFF,TGTGCCAGCACCCGGATGGATGAAAAACTGTTTTTT
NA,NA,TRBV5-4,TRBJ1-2,CASSFPSGLGGYGYTF,TGTGCCAGCAGCTTTCCCTCTGGGTTAGGAGGCTATGGCTACACCTTC
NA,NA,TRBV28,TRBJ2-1,CASSPPSAGFRNEQFF,TGTGCCAGCAGCCCGCCTTCGGCAGGGTTTAGAAATGAGCAGTTCTTC
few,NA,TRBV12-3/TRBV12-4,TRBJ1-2,CASTRDGLHGYTF,TGTGCCAGCACCCGGGATGGGTTACATGGCTACACCTTC
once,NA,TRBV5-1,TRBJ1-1,CASSFRGNTEAFF,TGCGCCAGCAGCTTCCGGGGGAACACTGAAGCTTTCTTT
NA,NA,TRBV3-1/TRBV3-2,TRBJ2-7,CASSQLRGEKPYEQYF,TGTGCCAGCAGCCAACTGCGCGGGGAAAAACCCTACGAGCAGTACTTC
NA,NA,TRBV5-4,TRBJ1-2,CASTHLRGGYTF,TGTGCCAGCACCCACCTCAGGGGTGGCTACACCTTC
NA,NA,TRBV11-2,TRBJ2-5,CASSLDVGRTEETQYF,TGTGCCAGCAGCTTAGATGTGGGCAGGACCGAAGAGACCCAGTACTTC
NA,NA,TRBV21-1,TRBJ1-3,CASSKALLGAPSGNTIYF,TGTGCCAGCAGCAAAGCGCTTTTGGGGGCACCCTCTGGAAACACCATATATTTT
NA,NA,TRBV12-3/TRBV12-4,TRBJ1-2,CASSPSTEGYTF,TGTGCCAGCAGCCCCTCGACAGAGGGGTACACCTTC
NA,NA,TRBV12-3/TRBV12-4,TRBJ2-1,CASSQGWEQFF,TGTGCCAGCAGTCAGGGTTGGGAGCAGTTCTTC
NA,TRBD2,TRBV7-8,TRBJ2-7,CASSSLAGLYEQYF,TGTGCCAGCAGCTCACTAGCGGGACTGTACGAGCAGTACTTC
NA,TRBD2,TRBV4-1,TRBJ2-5,CASSRGAAGAGETQYF,TGCGCCAGCAGCCGAGGGGCAGCGGGGGCGGGTGAGACCCAGTACTTC
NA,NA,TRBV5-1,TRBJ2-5,CASSTGLEETQYF,TGCGCCAGCAGCACTGGTCTAGAAGAGACCCAGTACTTC
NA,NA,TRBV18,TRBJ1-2,CASSPGQGYGYTF,TGTGCCAGCTCACCGGGGCAGGGTTATGGCTACACCTTC
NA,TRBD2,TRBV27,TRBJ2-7,CASRDRLAGGPEQYF,TGTGCCAGCAGGGACCGACTAGCGGGAGGGCCCGAGCAGTACTTC
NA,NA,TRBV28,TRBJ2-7,CASSNRQDWVREQYF,TGTGCCAGCAGTAATAGACAGGACTGGGTCCGCGAGCAGTACTTC
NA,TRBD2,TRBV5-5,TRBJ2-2,CASSLRLAQNTGELFF,TGTGCCAGCAGCTTGAGACTAGCGCAGAACACCGGGGAGCTGTTTTTT
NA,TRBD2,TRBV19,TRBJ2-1,CASSIMSRGGHEQFF,TGTGCCAGTAGTATTATGTCCCGGGGGGGTCATGAGCAGTTCTTC
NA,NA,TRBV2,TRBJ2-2,CASSPPVGGTGELFF,TGTGCCAGCAGCCCTCCGGTGGGGGGAACCGGGGAGCTGTTTTTT
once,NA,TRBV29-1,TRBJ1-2,CSVDKGGGVGYTF,TGCAGCGTTGATAAGGGAGGAGGAGTTGGCTACACCTTC
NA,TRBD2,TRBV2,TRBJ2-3,CASQERGPLTDTQYF,TGTGCCAGCCAAGAGCGGGGGCCGCTCACAGATACGCAGTATTTT
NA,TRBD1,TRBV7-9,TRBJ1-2,CASSVGTGLGEGYTF,TGTGCCAGCAGCGTCGGGACAGGACTTGGGGAGGGCTACACCTTC
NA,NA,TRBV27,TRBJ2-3,CASSFEGGHTDTQYF,TGTGCCAGCAGTTTCGAGGGGGGCCACACAGATACGCAGTATTTT
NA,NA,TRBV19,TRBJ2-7,CASSKPGQRDYEQYF,TGTGCCAGTAGCAAACCGGGACAACGCGACTACGAGCAGTACTTC
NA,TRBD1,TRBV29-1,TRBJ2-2,CSVGTGGYTGELFF,TGCAGCGTTGGGACAGGGGGCTACACCGGGGAGCTGTTTTTT
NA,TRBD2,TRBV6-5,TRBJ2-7,CASSYSTSGSSYEQYF,TGTGCCAGCAGTTACTCGACTAGCGGGAGTTCCTACGAGCAGTACTTC
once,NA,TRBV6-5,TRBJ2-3,CASSTRGDTQYF,TGTGCCAGCAGTACCAGGGGAGATACGCAGTATTTT
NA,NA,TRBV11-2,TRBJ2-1,CASSLGVQDNEQFF,TGTGCCAGCAGCTTAGGCGTCCAGGACAATGAGCAGTTCTTC
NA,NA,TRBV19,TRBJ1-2,CASTAGPTDPFYGYTF,TGTGCCAGTACTGCTGGACCGACAGACCCCTTCTATGGCTACACCTTC